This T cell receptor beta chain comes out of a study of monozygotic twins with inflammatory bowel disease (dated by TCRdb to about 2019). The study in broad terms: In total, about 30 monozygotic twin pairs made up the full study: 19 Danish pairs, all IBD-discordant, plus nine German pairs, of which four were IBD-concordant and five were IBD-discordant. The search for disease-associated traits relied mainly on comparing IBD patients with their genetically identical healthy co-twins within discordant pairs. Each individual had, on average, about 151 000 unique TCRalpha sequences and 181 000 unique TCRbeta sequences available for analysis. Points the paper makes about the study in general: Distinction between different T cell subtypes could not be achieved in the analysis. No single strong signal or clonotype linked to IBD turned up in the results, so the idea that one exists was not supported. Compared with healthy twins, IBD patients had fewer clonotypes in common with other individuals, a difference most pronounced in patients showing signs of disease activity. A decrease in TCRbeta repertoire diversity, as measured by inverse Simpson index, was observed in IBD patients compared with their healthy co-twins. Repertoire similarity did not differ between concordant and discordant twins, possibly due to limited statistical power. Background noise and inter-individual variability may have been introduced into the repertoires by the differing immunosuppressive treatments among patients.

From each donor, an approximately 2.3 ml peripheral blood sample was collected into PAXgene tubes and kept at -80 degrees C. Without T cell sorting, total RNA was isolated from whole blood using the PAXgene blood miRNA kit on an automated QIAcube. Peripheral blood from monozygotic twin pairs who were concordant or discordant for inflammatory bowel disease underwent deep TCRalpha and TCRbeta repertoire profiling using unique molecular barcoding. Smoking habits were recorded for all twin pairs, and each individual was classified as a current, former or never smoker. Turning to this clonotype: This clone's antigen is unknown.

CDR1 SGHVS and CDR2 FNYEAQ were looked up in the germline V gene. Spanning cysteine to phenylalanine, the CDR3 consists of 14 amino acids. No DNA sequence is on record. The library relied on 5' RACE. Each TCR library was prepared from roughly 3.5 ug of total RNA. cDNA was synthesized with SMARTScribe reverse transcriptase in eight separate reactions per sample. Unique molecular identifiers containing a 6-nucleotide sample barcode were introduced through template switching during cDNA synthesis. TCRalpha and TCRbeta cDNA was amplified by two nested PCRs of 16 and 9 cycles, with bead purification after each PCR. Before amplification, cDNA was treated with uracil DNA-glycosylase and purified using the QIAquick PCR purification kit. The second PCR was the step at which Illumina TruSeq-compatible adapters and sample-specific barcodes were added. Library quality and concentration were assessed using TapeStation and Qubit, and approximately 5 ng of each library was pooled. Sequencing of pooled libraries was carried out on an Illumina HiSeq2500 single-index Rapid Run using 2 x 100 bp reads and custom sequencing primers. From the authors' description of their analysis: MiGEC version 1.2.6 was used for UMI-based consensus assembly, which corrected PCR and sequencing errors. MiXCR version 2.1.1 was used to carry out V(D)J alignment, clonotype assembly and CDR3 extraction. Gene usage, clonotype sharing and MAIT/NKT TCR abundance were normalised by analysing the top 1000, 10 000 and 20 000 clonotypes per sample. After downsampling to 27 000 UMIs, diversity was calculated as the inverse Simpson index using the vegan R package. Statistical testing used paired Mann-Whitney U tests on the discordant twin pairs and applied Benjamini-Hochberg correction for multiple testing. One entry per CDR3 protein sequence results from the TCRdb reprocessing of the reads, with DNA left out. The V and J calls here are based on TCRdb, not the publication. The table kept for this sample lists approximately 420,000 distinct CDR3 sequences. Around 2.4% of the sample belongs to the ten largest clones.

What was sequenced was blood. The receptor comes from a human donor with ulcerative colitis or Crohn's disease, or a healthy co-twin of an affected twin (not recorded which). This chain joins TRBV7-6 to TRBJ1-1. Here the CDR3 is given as CASSPSVGTYEAFF.